This paragraph covers one T cell receptor (beta chain) sequence. Antigen specificity is unknown. These data originate in a study of CD8 T cells in Susac syndrome. Study-level information: When blood was collected, patients with Susac syndrome were therapy-naive, were taking corticosteroids, or were receiving intravenous immunoglobulin alone. Study-wide findings and caveats: Clonal expansion was not seen in any Susac syndrome CD4+ T cell repertoire.

Negative isolation yielded CD4+ and CD8+ T cells, and FACS enriched TEMRA cells. cDNA came from around 0.5 to 1 ug RNA primed by random hexamers. An immunoSEQ multiplex PCR generated amplified TCR beta CDR3 products spanning 54 Vbeta and 13 Jbeta. TCRdb itself ran the immunoSEQ multiplex PCR reads through MiXCR, one entry per CDR3 protein. The table lists 200,000 to 300,000 distinct CDR3 sequences, 90% to 96% of them singletons. The clonotype was recovered from a human donor with Susac syndrome. The sample comprised CD4+ T cells from PBMCs.

The CDR3 region has the DNA TGTGCCAGCACCCCCCGGACTAGCGGCTTCTACGAGCAGTACTTC. Protein product: CASTPRTSGFYEQYF. The rearrangement joins TRBV6-6 to TRBJ2-7, with 10 positions matching TRBD2. CDR1 MNHNY and CDR2 SVGAGI come from the germline V gene (reference sequence). This CDR3 has 15 residues. With V trimmed by 7 bases and J by 3 bases, 9 bases remained unmatched.